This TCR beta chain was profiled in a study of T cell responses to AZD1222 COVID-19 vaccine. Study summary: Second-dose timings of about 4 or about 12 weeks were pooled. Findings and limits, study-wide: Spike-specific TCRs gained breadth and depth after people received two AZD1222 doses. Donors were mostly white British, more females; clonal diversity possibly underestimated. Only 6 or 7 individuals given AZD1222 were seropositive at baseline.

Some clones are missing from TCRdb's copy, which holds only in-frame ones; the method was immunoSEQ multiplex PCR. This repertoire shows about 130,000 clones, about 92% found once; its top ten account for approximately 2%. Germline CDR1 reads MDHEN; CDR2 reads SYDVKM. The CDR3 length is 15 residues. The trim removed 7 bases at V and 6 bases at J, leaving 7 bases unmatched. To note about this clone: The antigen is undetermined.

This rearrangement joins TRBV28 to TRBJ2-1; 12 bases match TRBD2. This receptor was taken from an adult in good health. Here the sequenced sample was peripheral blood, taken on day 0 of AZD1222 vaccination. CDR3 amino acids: CASISLAGGSNEQFF. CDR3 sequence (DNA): TGTGCCAGCATATCCCTAGCGGGGGGGTCCAATGAGCAGTTCTTC.